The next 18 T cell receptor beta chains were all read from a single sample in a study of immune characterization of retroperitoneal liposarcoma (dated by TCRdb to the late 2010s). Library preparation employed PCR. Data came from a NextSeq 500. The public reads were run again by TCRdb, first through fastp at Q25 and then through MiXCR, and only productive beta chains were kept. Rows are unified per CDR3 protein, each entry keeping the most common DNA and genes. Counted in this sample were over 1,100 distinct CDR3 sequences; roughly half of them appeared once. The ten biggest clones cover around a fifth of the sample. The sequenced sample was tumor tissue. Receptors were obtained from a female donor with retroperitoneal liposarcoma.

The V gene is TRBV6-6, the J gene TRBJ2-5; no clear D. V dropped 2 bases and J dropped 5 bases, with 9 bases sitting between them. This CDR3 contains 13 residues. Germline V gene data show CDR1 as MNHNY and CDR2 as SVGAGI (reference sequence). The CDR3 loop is CASSYDTLETQYF. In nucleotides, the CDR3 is TGTGCCAGCAGTTACGACACTCTCGAGACCCAGTACTTC.

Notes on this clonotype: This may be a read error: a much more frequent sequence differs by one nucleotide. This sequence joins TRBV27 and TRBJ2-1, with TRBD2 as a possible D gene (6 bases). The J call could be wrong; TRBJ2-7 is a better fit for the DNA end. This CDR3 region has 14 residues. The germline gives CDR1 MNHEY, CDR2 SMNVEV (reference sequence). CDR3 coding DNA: TGTGCCAGCAATGTACGGGGGAAGGAGTACGAGCAGTACTTC. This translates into CASNVRGKEYEQYF.

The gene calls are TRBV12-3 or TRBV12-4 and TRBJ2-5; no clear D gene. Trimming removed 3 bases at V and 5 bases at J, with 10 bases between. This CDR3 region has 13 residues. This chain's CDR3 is CASSFSRIETQYF. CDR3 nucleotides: TGTGCCAGCAGTTTCAGTAGGATTGAGACCCAGTACTTC.

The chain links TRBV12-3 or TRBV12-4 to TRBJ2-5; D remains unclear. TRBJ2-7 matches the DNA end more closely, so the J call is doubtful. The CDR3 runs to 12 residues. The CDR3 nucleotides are TGTGCCAGCGGTCCGACCGCCTACGAGCAGTACTTC. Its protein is CASGPTAYEQYF.

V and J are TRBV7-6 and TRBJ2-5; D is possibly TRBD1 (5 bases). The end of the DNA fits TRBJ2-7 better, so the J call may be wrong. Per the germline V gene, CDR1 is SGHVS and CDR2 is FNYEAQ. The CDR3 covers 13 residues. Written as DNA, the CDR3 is TGTGCCAGCAGCCCGGACATTTCCTACGAGCAGTACTTC. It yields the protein CASSPDISYEQYF.

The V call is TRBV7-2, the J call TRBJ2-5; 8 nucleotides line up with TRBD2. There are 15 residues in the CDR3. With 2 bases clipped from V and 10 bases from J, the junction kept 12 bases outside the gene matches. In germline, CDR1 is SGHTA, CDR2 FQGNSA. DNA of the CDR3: TGTGCCAGCAGCTTAAGCGTGGAAACGGGGGGGGTCCAGTACTTC. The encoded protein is CASSLSVETGGVQYF.

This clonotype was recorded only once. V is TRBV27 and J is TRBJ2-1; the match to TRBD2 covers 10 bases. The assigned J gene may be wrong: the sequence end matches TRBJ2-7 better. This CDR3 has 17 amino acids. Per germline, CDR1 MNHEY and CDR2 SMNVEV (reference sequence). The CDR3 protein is CASSLSSGGAPTDTQYF. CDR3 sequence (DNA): TGTGCCAGCAGTTTATCCAGCGGGGGGGCCCCCACAGATACGCAGTACTTC.

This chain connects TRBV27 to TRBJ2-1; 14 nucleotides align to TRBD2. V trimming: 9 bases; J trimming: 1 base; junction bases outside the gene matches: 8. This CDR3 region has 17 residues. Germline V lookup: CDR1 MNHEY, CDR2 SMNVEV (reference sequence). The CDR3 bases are TGTGCCAGTACAGCTGGGACTAGCGGGAGTTCCTACAATGAGCAGTTCTTC. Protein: CASTAGTSGSSYNEQFF.

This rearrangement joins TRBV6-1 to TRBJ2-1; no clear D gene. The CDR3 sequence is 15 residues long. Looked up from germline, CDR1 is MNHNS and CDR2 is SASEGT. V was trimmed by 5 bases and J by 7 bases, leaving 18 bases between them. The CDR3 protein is CASSWGTKARNEQFF. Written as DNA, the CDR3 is TGTGCCAGCAGTTGGGGAACCAAGGCTAGGAATGAGCAGTTCTTC.

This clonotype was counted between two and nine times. CDR3 amino acids: CASSPPGNLYNEQFF. DNA of the CDR3: TGTGCCAGCAGCCCCCCAGGGAACCTATACAATGAGCAGTTCTTC. This rearrangement joins TRBV7-2 to TRBJ2-1, with a weak D call TRBD1 (5 bases). The CDR3 has 15 residues. Germline CDR1 reads SGHTA; CDR2 reads FQGNSA. V lost 5 bases and J 4 bases, leaving 15 bases between the germline ends. The full variable domain, rest sourced from reference TRBV7-2 and TRBJ2-1, is GAGVSQSPSNKVTEKGKDVELRCDPISGHTALYWYRQSLGQGLEFLIYFQGNSAPDKSGLPSDRFSAERTGGSVSTLTIQRTQQEDSAVYLCASSPPGNLYNEQFFGPGTRLTVL.

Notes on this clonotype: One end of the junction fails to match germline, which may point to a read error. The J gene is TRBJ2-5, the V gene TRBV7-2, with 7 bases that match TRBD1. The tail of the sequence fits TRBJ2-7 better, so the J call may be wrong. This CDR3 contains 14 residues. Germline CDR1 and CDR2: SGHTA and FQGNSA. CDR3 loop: CASSSRQGSHEQYF. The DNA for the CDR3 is TGTGCCAGCAGCAGTAGACAGGGCTCCCACGAGCAGTACTTC.

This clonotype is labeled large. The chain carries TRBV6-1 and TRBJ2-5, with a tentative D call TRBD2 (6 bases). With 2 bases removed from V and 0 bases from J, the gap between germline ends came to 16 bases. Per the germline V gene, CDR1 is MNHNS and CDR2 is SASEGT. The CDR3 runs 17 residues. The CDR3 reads CASSEMRDLKNQETQYF. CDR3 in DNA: TGTGCCAGCAGTGAAATGAGGGACTTAAAAAACCAAGAGACCCAGTACTTC.

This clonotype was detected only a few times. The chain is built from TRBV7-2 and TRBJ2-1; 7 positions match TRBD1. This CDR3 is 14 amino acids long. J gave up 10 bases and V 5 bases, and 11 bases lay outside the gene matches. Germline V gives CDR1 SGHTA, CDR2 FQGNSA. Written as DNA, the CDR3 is TGTGCCAGCAGCAGTAGACAGGGCTCCCACGAGCAGTTCTTC. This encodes CASSSRQGSHEQFF.

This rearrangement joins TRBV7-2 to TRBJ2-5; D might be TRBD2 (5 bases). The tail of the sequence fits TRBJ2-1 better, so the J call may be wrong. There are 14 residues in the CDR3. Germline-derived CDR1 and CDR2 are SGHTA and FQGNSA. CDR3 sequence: CASSLVDYQETQFF. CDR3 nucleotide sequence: TGTGCCAGCAGCTTAGTTGACTACCAAGAGACCCAGTTCTTC.

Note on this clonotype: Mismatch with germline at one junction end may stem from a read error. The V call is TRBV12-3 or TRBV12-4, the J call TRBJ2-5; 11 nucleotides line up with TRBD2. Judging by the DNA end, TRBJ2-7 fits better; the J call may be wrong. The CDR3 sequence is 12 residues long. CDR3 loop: CASSLAGGEQYF. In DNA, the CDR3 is TGTGCCAGCAGTCTAGCGGGAGGCGAGCAGTACTTC.

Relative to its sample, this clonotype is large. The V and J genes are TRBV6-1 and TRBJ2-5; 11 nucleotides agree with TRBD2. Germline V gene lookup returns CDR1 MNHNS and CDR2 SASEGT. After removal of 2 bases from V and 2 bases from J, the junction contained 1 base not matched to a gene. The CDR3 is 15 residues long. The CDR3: CASSEIAGGQETQYF. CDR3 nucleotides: TGTGCCAGCAGTGAAATAGCGGGGGGGCAAGAGACCCAGTACTTC.

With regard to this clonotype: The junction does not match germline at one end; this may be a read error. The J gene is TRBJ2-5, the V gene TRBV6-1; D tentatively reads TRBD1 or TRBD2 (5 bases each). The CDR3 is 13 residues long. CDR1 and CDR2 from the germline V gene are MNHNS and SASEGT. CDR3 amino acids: CASSSQLGQAGTF. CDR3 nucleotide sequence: TGTGCCAGCAGTTCCCAATTGGGCCAGGCTGGGACCTTC.

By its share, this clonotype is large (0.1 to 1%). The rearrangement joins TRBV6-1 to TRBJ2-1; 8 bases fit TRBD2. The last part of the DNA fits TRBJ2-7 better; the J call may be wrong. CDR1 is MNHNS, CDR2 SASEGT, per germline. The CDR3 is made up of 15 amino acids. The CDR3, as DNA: TGTGCCAGCCGGGCGGGACTAGTCCTCTACAATGAGCAGTACTTC. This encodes CASRAGLVLYNEQYF.